The 19 T cell receptor beta chains below come from one sample, sequenced in a study of blood T cell repertoires in COVID-19. Measured with immunoSEQ multiplex PCR; TCRdb has only the in-frame clones, and not every one. The sample records some 150,000 clones, roughly 87% being singletons. Material: peripheral blood. Receptors were obtained from a woman aged 70 to 79 with acute or convalescent COVID-19.

V gene TRBV7-9 combines with J gene TRBJ1-1, with D hard to call. Germline V gives CDR1 SEHNR, CDR2 FQNEAQ (reference sequence). V shed 1 base and J shed 0 bases, with 6 bases lying between them. The CDR3 is 14 residues long. For the CDR3, the DNA is TGTGCCAGCAGCTTAGAACAGTTGAACACTGAAGCTTTCTTT. Translated: CASSLEQLNTEAFF.

The chain combines TRBV7-2 with TRBJ2-1, with a tentative D call TRBD1 (6 bases). The CDR3 loop spans 15 amino acids. The germline V gene encodes CDR1 SGHTA and CDR2 FQGNSA. Trimming took 1 base from V and 1 from J, leaving 8 bases between them. The CDR3 bases are TGTGCCAGCAGCTTAGATAGGGGGTCCTACAATGAGCAGTTCTTC. Encoded protein: CASSLDRGSYNEQFF.

This clone has a handful of counts. The V and J genes are TRBV28 and TRBJ2-7; tentative D call: TRBD2 (5 bases). The CDR3 has 11 residues. In germline, CDR1 is MDHEN, CDR2 SYDVKM. Trimming removed 8 bases from V and 9 bases from J, with 14 bases in between. For the CDR3, the DNA is TGTGCCAGCGCGCAAGCTAGCTCGCAGTACTTC. Translation: CASAQASSQYF. Together with reference TRBV28 and TRBJ2-7, the CDR3 gives the full variable domain: DVKVTQSSRYLVKRTGEKVFLECVQDMDHENMFWYRQDPGLGLRLIYFSYDVKMKEKGDIPEGYSVSREKKERFSLILESASTNQTSMYLCASAQASSQYFGPGTRLTVT.

V is TRBV3-1 (or the pseudogene TRBV3-2) and J is TRBJ2-3; D gene uncertain. Looked up from germline, CDR1 is LGHDT and CDR2 is YNNKEL (reference sequence). With 0 bases removed from V and 4 bases from J, the gap between germline ends came to 14 bases. The CDR3 contains 16 residues. The CDR3, as DNA: TGTGCCAGCAGCCAAGATAATGGTGGGCTGGCAGATACGCAGTATTTT. It codes for CASSQDNGGLADTQYF.

The chain is built from TRBV7-2 and TRBJ2-1; D is possibly TRBD2 (6 bases). This CDR3 is 16 amino acids long. The germline gives CDR1 SGHTA, CDR2 FQGNSA. Trimming cost V 1 base and J 3 bases, with 13 bases left between them. The CDR3 loop is CASSLGRFGGYNEQFF. CDR3 sequence (DNA): TGTGCCAGCAGCTTAGGGAGATTCGGGGGCTACAATGAGCAGTTCTTC.

This chain uses TRBV5-6 with TRBJ2-7; 7 nucleotides match TRBD1. Trimming at V came to 6 bases and at J to 3 bases, leaving 9 bases not matched to a gene. The CDR3 has 14 amino acids. The germline V gene has CDR1 SGHDT and CDR2 YYEEEE. As DNA, the CDR3 is TGTGCCAGCACCTCCACAGGGGTCAACTACGAGCAGTACTTC. Its protein is CASTSTGVNYEQYF.

This rearrangement joins TRBV20-1 to TRBJ2-4; maybe TRBD1 (6 bases). V lost 3 bases, J lost 3 bases, and 15 bases lay in between. CDR3 length: 15 residues. From germline, CDR1 is DFQATT and CDR2 SNEGSKA (reference sequence). The CDR3 coding sequence is TGCAGTGCTAGTGAAGGGGGAGCCCTCAAAAACATTCAGTACTTC. It yields the protein CSASEGGALKNIQYF.

The chain combines TRBV6-2 or TRBV6-3 with TRBJ1-5, with 7 bases identical to TRBD1. This CDR3 region has 14 residues. From germline, CDR1 is MNHEY and CDR2 SVGEGT. V lost 5 bases, J lost 5 bases, and 6 bases stayed unmatched. The DNA of the CDR3 is TGTGCCAGCAGTCTACTAAGGGGGCATCAGCCCCAGCATTTT. As protein: CASSLLRGHQPQHF.

This chain joins TRBV7-3 and TRBJ2-2; 9 bases are shared with TRBD2. This CDR3 comprises 19 residues. V was clipped by 5 bases and J by 2 bases; unmatched bases: 15. From germline, CDR1 is SGHTA and CDR2 FQGTGA. The CDR3 bases are TGTGCCAGCAGCCGGATCCGGAGCGGGGGGAGGTACAACACCGGGGAGCTGTTTTTT. It yields the protein CASSRIRSGGRYNTGELFF.

V and J are TRBV5-4 and TRBJ2-1; 10 bases line up with TRBD2. Germline assignment: CDR1 SGHNT and CDR2 YYREEE (reference sequence). After removal of 4 bases from V and 7 bases from J, the junction contained 11 bases not matched to a gene. This CDR3 contains 16 residues. The CDR3 loop reads CASSGEAGGLRNEQFF. The CDR3 nucleotides read TGTGCCAGCAGCGGGGAAGCGGGGGGGCTCAGGAATGAGCAGTTCTTC.

This rearrangement joins TRBV5-1 to TRBJ2-1; possible D gene TRBD1, 6 bases. The V gene lost 0 bases and the J gene lost 5 bases, with 12 bases spanning the gap. CDR1 is SGHRS, CDR2 YFSETQ, per germline. The CDR3 runs 15 residues. CDR3 protein: CASSLVAGANNEQFF. Here the CDR3 DNA reads TGCGCCAGCAGCTTGGTGGCAGGGGCGAACAATGAGCAGTTCTTC.

The rearrangement joins TRBV7-2 to TRBJ1-6; no reliable D call. The CDR3 runs 11 residues. The V gene lost 5 bases and the J gene lost 14 bases, with 10 bases spanning the gap. Per the germline V gene, CDR1 is SGHTA and CDR2 is FQGNSA. This chain's CDR3 is CASSGGLSLHF. DNA for the CDR3: TGTGCCAGCAGCGGTGGACTATCCCTCCACTTT. Looking up the rest from reference TRBV7-2 and TRBJ1-6 gives the full variable domain: GAGVSQSPSNKVTEKGKDVELRCDPISGHTALYWYRQSLGQGLEFLIYFQGNSAPDKSGLPSDRFSAERTGGSVSTLTIQRTQQEDSAVYLCASSGGLSLHFGNGTRLTVT.

The count of this clone is one. The rearrangement uses TRBV5-1 and TRBJ2-3; 8 bases line up with TRBD1. Germline V gene sequence: CDR1 SGHRS, CDR2 YFSETQ. CDR3 length: 16 residues. J lost 3 bases, V lost 3 bases, and 9 bases had no gene match. The DNA for the CDR3 is TGCGCCAGCAGCTCCGGGACAGGAACATTTACAGATACGCAGTATTTT. Protein product: CASSSGTGTFTDTQYF.

This clone is a singleton in its sample. CDR3 protein: CASSSRGRGPAAFF. The CDR3 DNA is TGTGCCAGCAGTTCCAGGGGGCGAGGTCCGGCAGCTTTCTTT. V usage is TRBV28 and J usage is TRBJ1-1; 8 bases line up with TRBD1. Trimming at V came to 4 bases and at J to 10 bases, leaving 11 bases not matched to a gene. This CDR3 region has 14 residues. Per germline, CDR1 MDHEN and CDR2 SYDVKM.

CDR3 amino acids: CASSYSTGGDQPQHF. CDR3 coding DNA: TGTGCCAGCAGTTACTCTACAGGGGGCGATCAGCCCCAGCATTTT. The J gene is TRBJ1-5, the V gene TRBV6-5, with 9 bases identical to TRBD1. This CDR3 has 15 residues. With 0 bases clipped from V and 5 bases from J, the junction kept 2 bases outside the gene matches. CDR1 and CDR2 (germline): MNHEY, SVGAGI.

The chain combines TRBV29-1 with TRBJ2-3; 8 nucleotides line up with TRBD2. After removal of 6 bases from V and 2 bases from J, the junction contained 1 base not matched to a gene. Germline V gene data show CDR1 as SQVTM and CDR2 as ANQGSEA. The CDR3 extends over 12 amino acids. The CDR3 protein is CSVTSDTDTQYF. As DNA, the CDR3 is TGCAGCGTGACTAGCGACACAGATACGCAGTATTTT.

This chain links TRBV19 with TRBJ1-5, with D possibly TRBD1 on 6 matching bases. V lost 0 bases and J 5 bases, leaving 11 bases between the germline ends. The CDR3 consists of 15 residues. Germline loops: CDR1 LNHDA, CDR2 SQIVND (reference sequence). In nucleotides, the CDR3 is TGTGCCAGTAGTATAGACAGGGGCAGTGATCAGCCCCAGCATTTT. Its protein is CASSIDRGSDQPQHF.

The chain carries TRBV28 and TRBJ1-6; 9 bases are a match to TRBD1. Trimming at V came to 6 bases and at J to 5 bases, leaving 8 bases not matched to a gene. The CDR3 is made up of 16 amino acids. Germline V gene data show CDR1 as MDHEN and CDR2 as SYDVKM. CDR3 coding DNA: TGTGCCAGCAGCTCCCCCGGGACAGGGAATAATTCACCCCTCCACTTT. This gives the protein CASSSPGTGNNSPLHF.

This clone has just a few counts. The genes are TRBV30 and TRBJ2-3; 11 bases map to TRBD2. The J segment lost 3 bases and the V segment lost 3 bases, leaving 2 bases of the junction unmatched. Germline assignment: CDR1 GTSNPN and CDR2 SVGIG (reference sequence). CDR3 length: 14 amino acids. The CDR3 is CAWRTSGATDTQYF. The CDR3, as DNA: TGTGCCTGGAGGACTAGCGGGGCAACAGATACGCAGTATTTT.